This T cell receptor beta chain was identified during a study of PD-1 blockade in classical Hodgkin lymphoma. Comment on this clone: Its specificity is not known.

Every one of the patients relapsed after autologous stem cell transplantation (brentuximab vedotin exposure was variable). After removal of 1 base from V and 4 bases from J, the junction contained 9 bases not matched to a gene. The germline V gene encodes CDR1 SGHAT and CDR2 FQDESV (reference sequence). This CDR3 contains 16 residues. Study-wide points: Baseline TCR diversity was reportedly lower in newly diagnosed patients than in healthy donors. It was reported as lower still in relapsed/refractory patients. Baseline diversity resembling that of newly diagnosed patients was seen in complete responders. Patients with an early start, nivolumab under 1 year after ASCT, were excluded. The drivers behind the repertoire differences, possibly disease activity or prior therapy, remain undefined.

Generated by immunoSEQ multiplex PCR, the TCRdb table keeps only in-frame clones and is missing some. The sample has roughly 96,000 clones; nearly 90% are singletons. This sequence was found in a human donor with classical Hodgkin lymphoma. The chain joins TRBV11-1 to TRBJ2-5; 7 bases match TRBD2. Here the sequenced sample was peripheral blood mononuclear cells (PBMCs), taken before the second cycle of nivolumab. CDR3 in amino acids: CASSLEPGRVTETQYF. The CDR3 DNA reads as TGTGCCAGCAGCTTAGAGCCAGGGAGGGTGACAGAGACCCAGTACTTC. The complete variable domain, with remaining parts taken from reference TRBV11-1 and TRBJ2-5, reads EAEVAQSPRYKITEKSQAVAFWCDPISGHATLYWYRQILGQGPELLVQFQDESVVDDSQLPKDRFSAERLKGVDSTLKIQPAELGDSAMYLCASSLEPGRVTETQYFGPGTRLLVL.